This entry lists 28 T cell receptor beta chains sequenced from one sample in a study of blood T cell repertoires in COVID-19. Generated by immunoSEQ multiplex PCR, the TCRdb table keeps only in-frame clones and is missing some. The sample carries about 210,000 clones, around nine tenths recorded once. The specimen sequenced was peripheral blood. The receptors originated from a man between 40 and 49 years old with acute or convalescent COVID-19.

V gene TRBV14 combines with J gene TRBJ1-2; D may be TRBD1 (5 bases). The CDR3 runs 14 residues. Germline values: CDR1 SGHDN, CDR2 FVKESK. V lost 4 bases, J lost 1 base, and 10 bases lay in between. CDR3 sequence (DNA): TGTGCCAGCAGCCCAAGGGGATTTAACTATGGCTACACCTTC. Protein product: CASSPRGFNYGYTF. Together with reference TRBV14 and TRBJ1-2, the CDR3 gives the full variable domain: EAGVTQFPSHSVIEKGQTVTLRCDPISGHDNLYWYRRVMGKEIKFLLHFVKESKQDESGMPNNRFLAERTGGTYSTLKVQPAELEDSGVYFCASSPRGFNYGYTFGSGTRLTVV.

The rearrangement uses TRBV2 and TRBJ2-7; D remains ambiguous. Germline values: CDR1 SNHLY, CDR2 FYNNEI. The CDR3 length is 12 residues. V was pared by 6 bases and J by 3 bases, with 9 bases between. CDR3 residues: CASSGSLYEQYF. CDR3 nucleotides: TGTGCCAGCAGCGGGTCCCTCTACGAGCAGTACTTC.

The J gene is TRBJ2-2, the V gene TRBV5-1, with TRBD2 matching 11 bases. The CDR3 length is 20 residues. CDR1 is SGHRS, CDR2 YFSETQ, per germline. With 3 bases clipped from V and 3 bases from J, the junction kept 16 bases outside the gene matches. CDR3 DNA sequence: TGCGCCAGCAGCTGGACTAGCGGGCCTAGGACCGCGCTTCACACCGGGGAGCTGTTTTTT. The encoded protein is CASSWTSGPRTALHTGELFF.

V is TRBV19 and J is TRBJ1-5, with 8 nucleotides matching TRBD1. This CDR3 is built from 12 residues. V was clipped by 9 bases and J by 6 bases; unmatched bases: 4. CDR1 is LNHDA, CDR2 SQIVND, per germline (reference sequence). The CDR3 nucleotides read TGTGCCAGCAGGACAGGGAGTCAGCCCCAGCATTTT. Protein product: CASRTGSQPQHF.

This chain links TRBV19 with TRBJ1-2, with D possibly TRBD1 on 5 matching bases. V was trimmed by 6 bases and J by 4 bases, leaving 12 bases between them. The CDR3 runs 13 residues. The V gene's germline CDR1 is LNHDA and CDR2 SQIVND (reference sequence). CDR3 region: CASSATDLYGYTF. The CDR3 DNA sequence: TGTGCCAGTAGCGCGACAGATCTCTATGGCTACACCTTC.

This chain joins TRBV2 and TRBJ2-1; TRBD1 matches 7 bases. The J segment lost 5 bases and the V segment lost 1 base, leaving 11 bases of the junction unmatched. CDR1 and CDR2 from the germline V gene are SNHLY and FYNNEI. The CDR3 loop spans 17 amino acids. Written as DNA, the CDR3 is TGTGCCAGCAGTGAAGGACAGGGTAGCTCCCGACACAATGAGCAGTTCTTC. It yields the protein CASSEGQGSSRHNEQFF.

This chain joins TRBV6-2 or TRBV6-3 and TRBJ2-1, with 10 positions matching TRBD2. The CDR3 spans 15 residues. Trimming at V came to 3 bases and at J to 8 bases, leaving 7 bases not matched to a gene. CDR1 is MNHEY, CDR2 SVGEGT, per germline. As DNA, the CDR3 is TGTGCCAGCAGTTATGGGGCTAGCGGGAGTCATGAGCAGTTCTTC. It codes for CASSYGASGSHEQFF.

The chain links TRBV19 to TRBJ1-1, with D tentatively TRBD1 (5 bases). Germline V gene sequence: CDR1 LNHDA, CDR2 SQIVND (reference sequence). The CDR3 contains 17 residues. V lost 10 bases and J lost 0, with 24 bases in between. This CDR3 reads CAIRLGAAGLMNTEAFF. CDR3 DNA sequence: TGTGCCATTAGGTTAGGGGCGGCAGGGCTCATGAACACTGAAGCTTTCTTT.

This clone appeared once. J is TRBJ2-5 and V is TRBV7-3; TRBD2 matches 14 bases. The CDR3 runs 15 residues. From germline, CDR1 is SGHTA and CDR2 FQGTGA. With 6 bases clipped from V and 5 bases from J, the junction kept 5 bases outside the gene matches. This chain's CDR3 is CASRPGLAGVETQYF. The CDR3 DNA sequence: TGTGCCAGCAGACCGGGACTAGCGGGAGTTGAGACCCAGTACTTC. The full variable domain, rest sourced from reference TRBV7-3 and TRBJ2-5, is GAGVSQTPSNKVTEKGKYVELRCDPISGHTALYWYRQSLGQGPEFLIYFQGTGAADDSGLPNDRFFAVRPEGSVSTLKIQRTERGDSAVYLCASRPGLAGVETQYFGPGTRLLVL.

J is TRBJ2-2 and V is TRBV5-6; TRBD1 matches 7 bases. Germline trimming cut 4 bases from V and 8 bases from J; bases unmatched to any gene: 23. The germline V gene encodes CDR1 SGHDT and CDR2 YYEEEE. The CDR3 length is 19 residues. As DNA, the CDR3 is TGTGCCAGCAGCCCCGGCCCAACGCGACAGGGCCCCAGAACTGGGGAGCTGTTTTTT. Translating gives CASSPGPTRQGPRTGELFF.

This chain joins TRBV6-5 and TRBJ2-7; TRBD1 matches 9 bases. Trimming removed 2 bases from V and 4 bases from J; junction bases left unmatched: 9. The CDR3 has 16 residues. Germline CDR1 MNHEY, CDR2 SVGAGI. The CDR3, as DNA: TGTGCCAGCAGTTACGCTTCGACAGGGGGACTATACGAGCAGTACTTC. Translated: CASSYASTGGLYEQYF.

The genes are TRBV28 and TRBJ2-2; D ambiguous. The CDR3 contains 15 residues. V lost 4 bases and J lost 2, with 11 bases in between. Per the germline V gene, CDR1 is MDHEN and CDR2 is SYDVKM. Here the CDR3 reads CASSSLNPNTGELFF. The CDR3 DNA is TGTGCCAGCAGTTCCCTAAACCCCAACACCGGGGAGCTGTTTTTT.

The gene calls are TRBV15 and TRBJ2-7, with 8 bases identical to TRBD1. The germline CDR1 and CDR2 sequences are LNHNV and YYDKDF (reference sequence). V was pared by 1 base and J by 1 base, with 3 bases of the junction left unmatched. CDR3 length equals 15 residues. The CDR3 is CATSRAGTGSYEQYF. DNA for the CDR3: TGTGCCACCAGCAGAGCAGGGACAGGATCCTACGAGCAGTACTTC.

V and J are TRBV19 and TRBJ1-1, with 8 bases identical to TRBD1. Germline-derived CDR1 and CDR2 are LNHDA and SQIVND (reference sequence). J gave up 5 bases and V 5 bases, and 7 bases lay outside the gene matches. The CDR3 runs 14 residues. The DNA for the CDR3 is TGTGCCAGTAGTCCGACAGGGGCAAGGACTGAAGCTTTCTTT. Translated: CASSPTGARTEAFF.

To note about this clone: The sample has other DNA sequences that encode this CDR3 too. J is TRBJ2-7 and V is TRBV10-1; 10 bases line up with TRBD1. The CDR3 is made up of 15 amino acids. The J segment lost 3 bases and the V segment lost 2 bases, leaving 4 bases of the junction unmatched. From germline, CDR1 is WNHNN and CDR2 SYGVQD (reference sequence). The CDR3 region is CASSEPGQGVYEQYF. For the CDR3, the DNA is TGCGCCAGCAGTGAGCCAGGACAGGGGGTCTACGAGCAGTACTTC.

V is TRBV11-2 and J is TRBJ2-1; 7 bases are shared with TRBD2. The CDR3 spans 16 residues. V lost 2 bases to trimming and J lost 2 bases; unmatched junction nucleotides: 6. The germline CDR1 and CDR2 sequences are SGHAT and FQNNGV. CDR3 sequence reads: CASSLYRLATYNEQFF. CDR3 bases: TGTGCCAGCAGCTTATATCGACTAGCCACCTACAATGAGCAGTTCTTC.

The gene calls are TRBV2 and TRBJ2-1, with 8 bases lining up with TRBD1. The CDR3 contains 17 residues. Losses at the gene ends were 5 bases for V and 5 bases for J; bases not matched to a gene: 14. CDR1 and CDR2 from the germline V gene are SNHLY and FYNNEI. CDR3: CASSFPASRGPNNEQFF. Here the CDR3 DNA reads TGTGCCAGCAGTTTTCCTGCCAGCAGGGGGCCAAACAATGAGCAGTTCTTC. Supplemented by reference TRBV2 and TRBJ2-1, the full variable domain reads EPEVTQTPSHQVTQMGQEVILRCVPISNHLYFYWYRQILGQKVEFLVSFYNNEISEKSEIFDDQFSVERPDGSNFTLKIRSTKLEDSAMYFCASSFPASRGPNNEQFFGPGTRLTVL.

The J gene is TRBJ2-5, the V gene TRBV13, with D perhaps TRBD1 (5 bases). The CDR3 runs to 14 residues. Germline V gene data show CDR1 as PRHDT and CDR2 as FYEKMQ (reference sequence). Trimming cost V 3 bases and J 4 bases, with 12 bases left between them. The CDR3 protein is CASSLRQGGETQYF. CDR3 in DNA: TGTGCCAGCAGCTTGCGGCAGGGTGGAGAGACCCAGTACTTC.

This clone has just one count. The V call is TRBV27, the J call TRBJ2-2; TRBD2 matches at 9 bases. Germline CDR1 and CDR2: MNHEY and SMNVEV (reference sequence). Trimming cost V 1 base and J 6 bases; bases outside gene matches: 6. This CDR3 has 16 residues. The CDR3 sequence: CASSLFVGTSSGELFF. The CDR3 nucleotides are TGTGCCAGCAGTTTATTTGTCGGGACTAGCTCCGGGGAGCTGTTTTTT.

The chain has TRBV27 and TRBJ2-1, with TRBD2 matching 14 bases. Germline V gives CDR1 MNHEY, CDR2 SMNVEV (reference sequence). Unmatched junction bases numbered 5, after V lost 4 bases and J lost 9 bases. The CDR3 totals 15 residues. CDR3 in amino acids: CASSWGLAGVGEQFF. The DNA for the CDR3 is TGTGCCAGCAGTTGGGGACTAGCGGGAGTGGGTGAGCAGTTCTTC.

The chain uses TRBV4-2 and TRBJ2-7; 11 bases fit TRBD2. V was pared by 1 base and J by 4 bases, with 3 bases of the junction left unmatched. The CDR3 is 15 residues long. Germline V CDR1 and CDR2: LGHNA, YNFKEQ. In DNA form, the CDR3 reads TGTGCCAGCAGCCAAGGTACTAGCGGGAGATACGAGCAGTACTTC. Its translation: CASSQGTSGRYEQYF.

The rearrangement joins TRBV4-1 to TRBJ1-2, with a tentative D call TRBD1 (5 bases). V lost 4 bases and J lost 4, with 13 bases in between. Germline V gives CDR1 MGHRA, CDR2 YSYEKL. This CDR3 contains 14 residues. This chain's CDR3 is CASSPMWGGYGYTF. The CDR3 DNA follows: TGCGCCAGCAGCCCGATGTGGGGCGGCTATGGCTACACCTTC.

This clone was detected only once. The chain links TRBV27 to TRBJ1-2; TRBD1 agrees at 7 bases. Per germline, CDR1 MNHEY and CDR2 SMNVEV (reference sequence). This CDR3 has 16 residues. J gave up 0 bases and V 4 bases, and 8 bases lay outside the gene matches. The CDR3, as DNA: TGTGCCAGCAGTTCTTTTGGGACAGTGTCTAACTATGGCTACACCTTC. Translated, it gives CASSSFGTVSNYGYTF.

This clone was counted between two and nine times. This chain connects TRBV28 to TRBJ2-7, with 8 bases identical to TRBD1. Germline CDR1 and CDR2: MDHEN and SYDVKM. V gave up 3 bases and J gave up 2 bases; unmatched junction bases: 9. The CDR3 runs 16 residues. In DNA, the CDR3 is TGTGCCAGCAGTTTCGGAGGGACAGGTCCGACCTACGAGCAGTACTTC. It encodes CASSFGGTGPTYEQYF. The whole variable domain, remainder taken from reference TRBV28 and TRBJ2-7, is DVKVTQSSRYLVKRTGEKVFLECVQDMDHENMFWYRQDPGLGLRLIYFSYDVKMKEKGDIPEGYSVSREKKERFSLILESASTNQTSMYLCASSFGGTGPTYEQYFGPGTRLTVT.

This clone was observed a few times. This chain uses TRBV23-1 with TRBJ2-1, with 13 nucleotides matching TRBD2. TRBV23-1 is classed as an ORF, of uncertain function. The CDR3 has 23 residues. Trimming took 3 bases from V and 3 from J; bases not matched to a gene: 23. The CDR3 protein is CASSHIPYRGPGTSGDDYNEQFF. The CDR3 nucleotides read TGCGCCAGCAGTCATATACCTTACAGGGGCCCGGGGACTAGCGGGGACGACTACAATGAGCAGTTCTTC.

The chain combines TRBV6-1 with TRBJ1-2; tentative D call: TRBD1 (5 bases). Germline CDR1 MNHNS, CDR2 SASEGT. CDR3 length: 18 amino acids. Trimming took off 0 bases at V and 0 bases at J, with 17 bases between the two ends. The CDR3 DNA is TGTGCCAGCAGTGAAGCGCTTGCAGGGCTAGGAGCTAACTATGGCTACACCTTC. This encodes CASSEALAGLGANYGYTF.

The rearrangement joins TRBV13 to TRBJ1-1; TRBD1 is a possible D gene (5 bases). CDR3 length: 14 residues. CDR1 and CDR2 from the germline V gene are PRHDT and FYEKMQ (reference sequence). The ends were cut back, 5 bases at V and 5 bases at J, with 15 bases in the middle. The CDR3 reads CASSTTVDETEAFF. DNA of the CDR3: TGTGCCAGCAGCACGACAGTTGATGAGACTGAAGCTTTCTTT.

This chain links TRBV28 with TRBJ2-3, with TRBD2 matching over 8 bases. The CDR3 has 18 amino acids. Germline loops: CDR1 MDHEN, CDR2 SYDVKM. V was clipped by 2 bases and J by 3 bases; unmatched bases: 13. This CDR3 is CASSLEGSAGVGTDTQYF. The CDR3 bases are TGTGCCAGCAGTTTAGAGGGGTCAGCGGGAGTGGGGACAGATACGCAGTATTTT.